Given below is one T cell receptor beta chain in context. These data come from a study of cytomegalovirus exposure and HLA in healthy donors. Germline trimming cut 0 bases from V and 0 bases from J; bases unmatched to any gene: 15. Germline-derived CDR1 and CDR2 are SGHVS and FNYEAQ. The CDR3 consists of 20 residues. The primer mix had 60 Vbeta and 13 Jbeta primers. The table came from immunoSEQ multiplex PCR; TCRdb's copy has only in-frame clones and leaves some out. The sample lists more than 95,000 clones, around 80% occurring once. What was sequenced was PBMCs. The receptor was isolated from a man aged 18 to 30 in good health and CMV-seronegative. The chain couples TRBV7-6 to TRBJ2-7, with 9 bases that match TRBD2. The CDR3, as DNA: TGTGCCAGCAGCTTAGCGCCGTCGACTAGCGGAGTTCCAAGCTCCTACGAGCAGTACTTC. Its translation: CASSLAPSTSGVPSSYEQYF. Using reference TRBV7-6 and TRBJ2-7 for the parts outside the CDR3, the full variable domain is GAGVSQSPRYKVTKRGQDVALRCDPISGHVSLYWYRQALGQGPEFLTYFNYEAQQDKSGLPNDRFSAERPEGSISTLTIQRTEQRDSAMYRCASSLAPSTSGVPSSYEQYFGPGTRLTVT.